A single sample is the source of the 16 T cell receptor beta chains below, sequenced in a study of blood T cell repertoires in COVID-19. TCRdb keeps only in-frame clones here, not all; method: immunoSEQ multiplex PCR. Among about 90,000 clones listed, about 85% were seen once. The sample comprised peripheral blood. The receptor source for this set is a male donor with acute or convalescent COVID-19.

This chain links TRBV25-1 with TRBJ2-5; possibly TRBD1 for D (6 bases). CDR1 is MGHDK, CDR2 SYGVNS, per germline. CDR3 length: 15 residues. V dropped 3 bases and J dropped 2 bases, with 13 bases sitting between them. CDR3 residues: CASSDPGQIQETQYF. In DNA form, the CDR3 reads TGTGCCAGCAGTGATCCCGGACAGATACAAGAGACCCAGTACTTC.

Here the CDR3 DNA reads TGTGCCAGCAGCACACAGGGGAACTATGGCTACACCTTC. The encoded protein is CASSTQGNYGYTF. This chain links TRBV7-9 with TRBJ1-2; 7 bases are a match to TRBD1. CDR1 SEHNR and CDR2 FQNEAQ come from the germline V gene (reference sequence). This CDR3 is 13 amino acids long. V dropped 5 bases and J dropped 2; count of bases not matched to a gene: 2.

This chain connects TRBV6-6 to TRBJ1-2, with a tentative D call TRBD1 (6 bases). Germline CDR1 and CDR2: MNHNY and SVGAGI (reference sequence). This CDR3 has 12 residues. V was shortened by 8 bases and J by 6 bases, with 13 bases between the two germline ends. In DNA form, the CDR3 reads TGTGCCAGCGAAGGGGGGGCGGATGGCTACACCTTC. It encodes CASEGGADGYTF.

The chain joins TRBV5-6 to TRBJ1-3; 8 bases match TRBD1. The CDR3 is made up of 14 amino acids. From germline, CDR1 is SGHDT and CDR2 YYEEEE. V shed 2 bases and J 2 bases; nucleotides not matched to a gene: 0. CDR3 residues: CASSLQGAGNTIYF. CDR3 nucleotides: TGTGCCAGCAGCTTACAGGGGGCTGGAAACACCATATATTTT. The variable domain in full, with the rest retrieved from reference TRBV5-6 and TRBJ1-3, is DAGVTQSPTHLIKTRGQQVTLRCSPKSGHDTVSWYQQALGQGPQFIFQYYEEEERQRGNFPDRFSGHQFPNYSSELNVNALLLGDSALYLCASSLQGAGNTIYFGEGSWLTVV.

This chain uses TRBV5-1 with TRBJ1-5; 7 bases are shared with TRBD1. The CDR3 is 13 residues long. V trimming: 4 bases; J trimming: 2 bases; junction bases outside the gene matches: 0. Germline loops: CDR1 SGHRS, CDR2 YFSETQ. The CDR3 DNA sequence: TGCGCCAGCAGCCAGGGGGGCAATCAGCCCCAGCATTTT. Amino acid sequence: CASSQGGNQPQHF.

The CDR3 region is CASSSTGPSSYNEQFF. The CDR3 DNA reads as TGTGCCAGCAGCTCAACAGGACCTAGCTCCTACAATGAGCAGTTCTTC. The chain is built from TRBV7-9 and TRBJ2-1; D is perhaps TRBD1 (5 bases). The CDR3 totals 16 residues. Germline V gives CDR1 SEHNR, CDR2 FQNEAQ (reference sequence). Trimming pared 4 bases from V and 0 bases from J, leaving 13 bases between.

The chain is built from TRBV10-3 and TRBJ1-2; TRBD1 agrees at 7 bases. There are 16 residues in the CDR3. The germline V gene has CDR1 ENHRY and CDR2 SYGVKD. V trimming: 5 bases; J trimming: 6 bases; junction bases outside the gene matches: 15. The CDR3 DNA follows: TGTGCCATCAGTTCAGTCACAGGGGTTAGTATAGATGGCTACACCTTC. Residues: CAISSVTGVSIDGYTF.

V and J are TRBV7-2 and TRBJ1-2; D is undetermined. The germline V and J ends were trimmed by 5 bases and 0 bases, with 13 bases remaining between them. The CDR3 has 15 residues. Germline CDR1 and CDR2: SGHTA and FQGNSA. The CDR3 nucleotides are TGTGCCAGCAGCATACACAGACCTACTAACTATGGCTACACCTTC. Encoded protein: CASSIHRPTNYGYTF.

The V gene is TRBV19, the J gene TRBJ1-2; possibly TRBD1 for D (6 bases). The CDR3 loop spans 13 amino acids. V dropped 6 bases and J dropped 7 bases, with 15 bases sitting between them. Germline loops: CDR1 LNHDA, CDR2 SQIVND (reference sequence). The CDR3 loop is CASSRPGQRGYTF. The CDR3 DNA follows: TGTGCCAGTAGCCGACCGGGACAACGTGGCTACACCTTC.

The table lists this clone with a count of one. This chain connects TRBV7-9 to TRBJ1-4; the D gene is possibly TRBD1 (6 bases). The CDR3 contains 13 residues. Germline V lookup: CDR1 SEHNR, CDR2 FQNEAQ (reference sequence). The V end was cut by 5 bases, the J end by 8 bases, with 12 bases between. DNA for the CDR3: TGTGCCAGCAGCGCAGGGGTGGACGAAAAACTGTTTTTT. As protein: CASSAGVDEKLFF.

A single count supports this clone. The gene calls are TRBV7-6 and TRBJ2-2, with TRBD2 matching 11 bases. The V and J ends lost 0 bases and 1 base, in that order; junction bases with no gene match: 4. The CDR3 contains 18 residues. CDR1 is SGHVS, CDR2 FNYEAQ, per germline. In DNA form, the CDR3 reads TGTGCCAGCAGCTTAGCGGCTAGCGGGGGGTGGAACACCGGGGAGCTGTTTTTT. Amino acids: CASSLAASGGWNTGELFF.

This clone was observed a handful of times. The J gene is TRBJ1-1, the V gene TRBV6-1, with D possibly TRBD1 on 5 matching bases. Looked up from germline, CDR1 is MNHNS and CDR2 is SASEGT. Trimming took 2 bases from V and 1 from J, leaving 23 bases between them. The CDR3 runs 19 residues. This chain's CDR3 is CASSEFRGLFGGANTEAFF. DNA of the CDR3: TGTGCCAGCAGTGAATTTAGGGGTCTTTTCGGCGGCGCGAACACTGAAGCTTTCTTT.

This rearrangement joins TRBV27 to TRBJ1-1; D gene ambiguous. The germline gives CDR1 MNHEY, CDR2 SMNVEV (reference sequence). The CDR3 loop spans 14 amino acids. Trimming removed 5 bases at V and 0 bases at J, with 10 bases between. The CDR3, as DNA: TGTGCCAGCAGTCGAGGTTACATGAACACTGAAGCTTTCTTT. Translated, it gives CASSRGYMNTEAFF.

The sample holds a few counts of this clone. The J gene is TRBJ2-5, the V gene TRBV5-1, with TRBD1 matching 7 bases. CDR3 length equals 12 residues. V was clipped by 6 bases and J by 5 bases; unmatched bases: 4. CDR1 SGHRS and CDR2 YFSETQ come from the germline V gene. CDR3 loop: CASNPGQETQYF. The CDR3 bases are TGCGCCAGCAACCCGGGACAGGAGACCCAGTACTTC.

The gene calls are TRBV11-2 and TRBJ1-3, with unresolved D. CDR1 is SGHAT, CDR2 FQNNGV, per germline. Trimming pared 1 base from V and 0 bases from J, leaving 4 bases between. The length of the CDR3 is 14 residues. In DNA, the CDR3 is TGTGCCAGCAGCTTAGCTAGCTCTGGAAACACCATATATTTT. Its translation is CASSLASSGNTIYF. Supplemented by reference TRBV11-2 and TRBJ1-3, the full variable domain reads EAGVAQSPRYKIIEKRQSVAFWCNPISGHATLYWYQQILGQGPKLLIQFQNNGVVDDSQLPKDRFSAERLKGVDSTLKIQPAKLEDSAVYLCASSLASSGNTIYFGEGSWLTVV.

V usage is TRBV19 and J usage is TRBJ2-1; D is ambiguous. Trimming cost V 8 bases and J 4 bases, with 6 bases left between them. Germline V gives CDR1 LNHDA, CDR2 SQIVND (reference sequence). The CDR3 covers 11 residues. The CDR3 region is CASRFYNEQFF. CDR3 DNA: TGTGCCAGTCGGTTTTACAATGAGCAGTTCTTC.